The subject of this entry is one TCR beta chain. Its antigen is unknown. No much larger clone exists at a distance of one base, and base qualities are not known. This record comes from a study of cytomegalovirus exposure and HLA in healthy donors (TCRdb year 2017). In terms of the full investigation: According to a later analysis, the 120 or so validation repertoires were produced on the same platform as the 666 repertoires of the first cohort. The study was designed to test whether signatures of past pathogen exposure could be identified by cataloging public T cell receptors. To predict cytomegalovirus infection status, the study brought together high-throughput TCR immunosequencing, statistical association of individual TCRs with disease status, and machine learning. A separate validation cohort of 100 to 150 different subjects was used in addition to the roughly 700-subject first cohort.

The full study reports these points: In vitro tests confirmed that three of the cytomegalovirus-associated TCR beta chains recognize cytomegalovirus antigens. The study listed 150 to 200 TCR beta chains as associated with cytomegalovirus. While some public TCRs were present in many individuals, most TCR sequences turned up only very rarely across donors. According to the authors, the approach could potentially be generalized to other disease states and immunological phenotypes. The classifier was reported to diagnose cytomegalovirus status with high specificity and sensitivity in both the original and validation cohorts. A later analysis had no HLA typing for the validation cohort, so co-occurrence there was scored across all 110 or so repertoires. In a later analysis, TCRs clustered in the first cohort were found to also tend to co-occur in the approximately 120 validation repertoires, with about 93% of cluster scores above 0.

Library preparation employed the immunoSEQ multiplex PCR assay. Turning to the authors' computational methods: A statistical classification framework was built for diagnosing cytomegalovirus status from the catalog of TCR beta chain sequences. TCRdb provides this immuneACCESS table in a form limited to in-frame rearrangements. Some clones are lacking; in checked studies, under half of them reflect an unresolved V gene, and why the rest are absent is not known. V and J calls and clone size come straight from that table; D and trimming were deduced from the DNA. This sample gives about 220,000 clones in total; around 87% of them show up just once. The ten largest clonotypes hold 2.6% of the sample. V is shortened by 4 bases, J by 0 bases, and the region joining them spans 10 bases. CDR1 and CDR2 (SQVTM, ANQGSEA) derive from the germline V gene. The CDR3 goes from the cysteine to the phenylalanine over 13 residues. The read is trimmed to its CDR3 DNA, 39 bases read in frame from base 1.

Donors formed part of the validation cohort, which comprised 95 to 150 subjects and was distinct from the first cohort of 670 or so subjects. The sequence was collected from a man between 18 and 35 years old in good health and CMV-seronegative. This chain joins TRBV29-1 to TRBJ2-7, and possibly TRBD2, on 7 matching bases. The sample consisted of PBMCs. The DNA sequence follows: TGCAGCGTTGTCGGGGGGCTCTCCTACGAGCAGTACTTC. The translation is CSVVGGLSYEQYF.